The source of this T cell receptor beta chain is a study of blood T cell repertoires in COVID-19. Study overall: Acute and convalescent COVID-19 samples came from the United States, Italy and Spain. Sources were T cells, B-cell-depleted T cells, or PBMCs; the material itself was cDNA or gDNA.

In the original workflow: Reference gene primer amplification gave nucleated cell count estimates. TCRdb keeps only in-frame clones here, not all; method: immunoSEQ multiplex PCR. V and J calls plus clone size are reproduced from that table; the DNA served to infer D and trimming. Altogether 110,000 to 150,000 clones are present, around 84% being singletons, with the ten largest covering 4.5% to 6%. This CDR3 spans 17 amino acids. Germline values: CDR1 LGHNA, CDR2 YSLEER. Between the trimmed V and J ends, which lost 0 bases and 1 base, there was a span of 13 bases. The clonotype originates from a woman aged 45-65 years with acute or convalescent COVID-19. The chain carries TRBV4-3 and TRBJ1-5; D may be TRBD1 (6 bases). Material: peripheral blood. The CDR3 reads CASSQEYTQGSNQPQHF. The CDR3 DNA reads TGCGCCAGCAGCCAAGAATATACTCAGGGGAGCAATCAGCCCCAGCATTTT.